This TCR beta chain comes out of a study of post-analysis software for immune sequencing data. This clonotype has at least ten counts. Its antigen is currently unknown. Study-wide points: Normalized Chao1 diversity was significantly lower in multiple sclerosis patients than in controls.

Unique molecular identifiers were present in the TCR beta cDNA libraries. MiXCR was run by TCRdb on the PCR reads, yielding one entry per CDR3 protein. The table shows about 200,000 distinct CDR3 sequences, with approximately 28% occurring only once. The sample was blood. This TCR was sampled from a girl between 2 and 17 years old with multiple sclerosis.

In DNA form, the CDR3 reads TGCAGTGCTAGTTTTCCCAATCAGCCCCAGCATTTT. This gives the protein CSASFPNQPQHF. The chain has TRBV20-1 and TRBJ1-5; no clear D. The germline V gene has CDR1 DFQATT and CDR2 SNEGSKA (reference sequence). The CDR3 sequence is 12 residues long. Trimming took off 3 bases at V and 3 bases at J, with 6 bases between the two ends.